This T cell receptor beta chain stems from a study of blood T cell repertoires in COVID-19 (dated by TCRdb to the early 2020s). Concerning the study at large: The collaborator samples originated in the United States, Italy and Spain and spanned the acute and convalescent phases of COVID-19. The material from the prospective study consisted of cDNA or gDNA derived from T cells, B-cell-depleted T cells, or PBMCs. Subjects who had been exposed to COVID-19, were actively infected with it, or had recovered from it provided the deeply sampled blood TCRbeta repertoires that made up the dataset. The repertoires were made available in a free public database intended to serve as a resource for research on the immune response to SARS-CoV-2. Samples were obtained from the ongoing ImmuneRACE study (first 160 participants) and from 1,254 subjects provided by 6 global collaborators. The sample metadata nearly always contained a de-identified subject ID, COVID-19 status, age in years and sex. Where available, HLA class I and class II types were taken from metadata supplied by the sample provider and were not determined by assay-based typing. Findings and caveats that apply to the study as a whole: The quantity of clinical and demographic metadata differed by source and by participant and was supplied without curation.

Notes on this clone: This clone's antigen is unknown. No qualities accompany the bases; no much larger clone lies one base away.

TCRbeta CDR3 regions were amplified from genomic DNA by means of the immunoSEQ Assay, a bias-controlled multiplex PCR. Per the authors' processing: Nucleated cell counts per sample were estimated from amplification of reference gene primers within the assay. Sequence reads were collapsed and filtered to measure the absolute abundance of every unique TCRbeta CDR3 rearrangement. Productive Simpson clonality was computed per sample as the square root of Simpson's diversity index over productive rearrangements. TCRdb limited this immuneACCESS table to in-frame rearrangements with V and J called. A share of clones is missing; checked studies link under half to unresolved V genes, and the rest is unexplained. V, J and clone size were drawn from that table, and D and trimming were deduced from the DNA. The sample profile shows around 160,000 clones; roughly 81% of them were found once. 8% to 9% of the sample comes from the top ten.

V and J lose 3 bases and 5 bases, and a span of 22 bases separates them. From its cysteine to its phenylalanine, the CDR3 spans 17 amino acids. The CDR3 DNA has 51 bases and is translated from base 1. Sequences KGHSH (CDR1) and LQKENI (CDR2) are obtained from the germline V gene. Each collaborating institution followed its own protocols to collect whole blood in K2EDTA tubes. For TCRbeta analysis, collaborator samples were shipped as frozen whole blood, as isolated PBMCs, or as DNA extracted from either sample type. Sequencing was performed on peripheral blood. The V and J genes are TRBV18 and TRBJ1-1, and perhaps TRBD1 as D gene, on 5 matching bases. The source of this sequence is a human donor with acute or convalescent COVID-19. The donor label of this sample is uncertain. The CDR3 amino acid sequence is: CASSPQGGNVKVTEAFF. The DNA sequence is given as TGTGCCAGCTCACCCCAGGGCGGTAACGTTAAGGTTACTGAAGCTTTCTTT.